Sequencing of this T cell receptor (beta chain) was carried out in a study of blood T cell repertoires in COVID-19. At the level of the study: Both acute and convalescent COVID-19 samples were obtained from the United States, Italy and Spain. Sample material is recorded as cDNA or gDNA derived from T cells, B-cell-depleted T cells, or PBMCs.

About this clone itself: This sample also contains other DNA sequences that code for the same CDR3.

Using immunoSEQ multiplex PCR, the repertoire was profiled, and TCRdb retains in-frame clones only, with some absent. The sample records 300,000 or so clones, approximately 89% being singletons. Trimming cost V 2 bases and J 1 base; bases outside gene matches: 1. CDR3 size: 15 residues. Per the germline V gene, CDR1 is SGDLS and CDR2 is YYNGEE. The specimen was peripheral blood. V gene TRBV9 combines with J gene TRBJ1-4; 8 bases map to TRBD1. This TCR was sampled from a woman aged 25 to 39 who had recovered from COVID-19. CDR3 sequence reads: CASSVDRGTNEKLFF. The CDR3 nucleotides are TGTGCCAGCAGCGTCGACAGGGGAACTAATGAAAAACTGTTTTTT.